These 2 T cell receptor beta chains were sequenced from one sample in a study of T cell repertoires in cytomegalovirus infection. TCRdb re-called the reads through MiXCR, storing one row per CDR3 protein. The sample records 650,000 to 900,000 distinct CDR3 sequences, just under 30% being singletons. Antigen specificity for these receptors is unknown. The sequencing here drew on cultured CD8+ T cells from PBMCs, taken from culture after CMV antigen stimulation. The origin of the receptors is a human donor in good health (CMV status not recorded). Some clones in this sample may be carry-over from other donors' samples.

In this sample, this clonotype turned up a few times. V and J are TRBV28 and TRBJ1-1; TRBD1 matches 8 bases. Germline V gene data show CDR1 as MDHEN and CDR2 as SYDVKM. The CDR3 is 18 residues long. V dropped 3 bases and J dropped 1; count of bases not matched to a gene: 13. The CDR3 coding sequence is TGTGCCAGCAGTTTCCCGGGGACAGGCCTCCTGAGGAACACTGAAGCTTTCTTT. Amino acids: CASSFPGTGLLRNTEAFF.

The chain employs TRBV12-3 or TRBV12-4 and TRBJ2-7; 7 bases are a match to TRBD1. The CDR3 is 14 residues long. The junction had 3 bases not matched to a gene; V was cut back by 3 bases and J by 1 base. The CDR3 is CASSFTGASYEQYF. The CDR3 coding sequence is TGTGCCAGCAGTTTCACAGGGGCATCCTACGAGCAGTACTTC.